This is a list of T cell receptor beta chains from one sample in a study of shared clonotypes between healthy human individuals. Here immunoSEQ multiplex PCR was the method, and the copy in TCRdb shows in-frame clones only, minus some. Among approximately 2,000,000 clones, just under 95% were seen once, and the ten largest hold more than 0.35%. Sequencing was done on a sample of naive CD4+ T cells from PBMCs. The source is a man aged 18 to 30 in good health. Some clones in this sample may be carry-over from other donors' samples. CDR3s include the opening cysteine and the closing phenylalanine or tryptophan. The D gene is left open where the match is weak. Size values are once, few and many counts, or a class for expanded clones, and some rows have none.

NA	NA	TRBJ1-4	TRBV5-1	CASSLVLGTNEKLFF	TGCGCCAGCAGCTTGGTATTAGGAACAAATGAAAAACTGTTTTTT
NA	NA	TRBJ2-5	TRBV28	CASSPSGALETQYF	TGTGCCAGCAGTCCCTCGGGGGCTCTAGAGACCCAGTACTTC
NA	NA	TRBJ1-5	TRBV30	CAWTPGPGVSQPQHF	TGTGCCTGGACCCCCGGTCCGGGGGTTAGTCAGCCCCAGCATTTT
NA	NA	TRBJ2-7	TRBV18	CASSPPGQTYEQYF	TGTGCCAGCTCACCGCCGGGACAAACCTACGAGCAGTACTTC
NA	NA	TRBJ2-1	TRBV2	CASSPSYNEQFF	TGTGCCAGCAGCCCCTCCTACAATGAGCAGTTCTTC
NA	NA	TRBJ2-3	TRBV7-2	CASSLVMDSDTQYF	TGTGCCAGCAGCTTAGTTATGGATTCAGATACGCAGTATTTT
TRBD1	NA	TRBJ1-1	TRBV29-1	CSVADRAPYTEAFF	TGCAGCGTGGCCGACAGGGCGCCCTACACTGAAGCTTTCTTT
TRBD1	NA	TRBJ2-3	TRBV18	CASSERGPADTQYF	TGTGCCAGCTCAGAAAGGGGGCCGGCAGATACGCAGTATTTT
NA	NA	TRBJ2-7	TRBV15	CATSRASSAYYEQYF	TGTGCCACCAGCAGGGCCTCAAGCGCGTATTACGAGCAGTACTTC
NA	NA	TRBJ1-3	TRBV7-2	CATGSQAVGNTIYF	TGTGCCACCGGGTCCCAGGCGGTTGGAAACACCATATATTTT
NA	NA	TRBJ2-3	TRBV6-7	CASSYSLGGSVTGTDTQYF	TGTGCCAGCAGTTACTCTTTAGGGGGTAGCGTTACTGGCACAGATACGCAGTATTTT
TRBD1	once	TRBJ1-2	TRBV2	CASRSPRDRGLLNYGYTF	TGTGCCAGCAGATCACCTCGGGACAGGGGACTTCTAAACTATGGCTACACCTTC
NA	NA	TRBJ2-3	TRBV20-1	CSASSLGTQYF	TGCAGTGCTAGCTCCCTTGGTACGCAGTATTTT
NA	NA	TRBJ2-2	TRBV6-4	CASSDSGGYTGELFF	TGTGCCAGCAGTGACTCGGGCGGATACACCGGGGAGCTGTTTTTT